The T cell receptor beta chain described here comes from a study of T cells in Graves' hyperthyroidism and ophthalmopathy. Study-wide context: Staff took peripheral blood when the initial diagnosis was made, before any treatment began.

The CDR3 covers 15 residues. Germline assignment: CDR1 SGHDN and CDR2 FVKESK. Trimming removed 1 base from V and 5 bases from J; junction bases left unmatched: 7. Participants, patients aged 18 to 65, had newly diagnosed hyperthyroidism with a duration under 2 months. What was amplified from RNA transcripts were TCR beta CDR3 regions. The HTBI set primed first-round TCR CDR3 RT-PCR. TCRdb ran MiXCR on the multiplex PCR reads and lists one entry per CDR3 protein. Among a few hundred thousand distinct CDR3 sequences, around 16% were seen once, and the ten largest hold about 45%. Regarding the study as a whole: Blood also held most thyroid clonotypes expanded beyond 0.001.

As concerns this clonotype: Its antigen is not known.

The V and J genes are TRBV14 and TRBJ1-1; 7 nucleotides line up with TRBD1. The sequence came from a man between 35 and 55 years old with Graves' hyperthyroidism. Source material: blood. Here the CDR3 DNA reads TGTGCCAGCAGCCAAGGTTTGCAGGGGGTAACTGAAGCTTTCTTT. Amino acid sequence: CASSQGLQGVTEAFF. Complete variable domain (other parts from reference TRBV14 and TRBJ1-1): EAGVTQFPSHSVIEKGQTVTLRCDPISGHDNLYWYRRVMGKEIKFLLHFVKESKQDESGMPNNRFLAERTGGTYSTLKVQPAELEDSGVYFCASSQGLQGVTEAFFGQGTRLTVV.